Below, 21 T cell receptor beta chains from the same sample are listed, as sequenced in a study of T cell changes during pregnancy in multiple sclerosis. Data came from immunoSEQ multiplex PCR; TCRdb stores just in-frame clones and leaves some out. The sample has over 80,000 clones, 90% seen once. Material: peripheral blood, obtained in the second trimester of pregnancy. The receptors originated from a female donor in good health, enrolled as a control in a pregnancy study.

The chain carries TRBV7-2 and TRBJ2-5; 8 nucleotides match TRBD1. The CDR3 totals 14 residues. CDR1 and CDR2 (germline): SGHTA, FQGNSA. J lost 5 bases, V lost 4 bases, and 6 bases had no gene match. CDR3 DNA sequence: TGTGCCAGCAGCTCCCGGGACAGGTCGGAGACCCAGTACTTC. Protein product: CASSSRDRSETQYF.

The chain has TRBV2 and TRBJ1-1; weak D call: TRBD1 (5 bases). Germline lookup yields CDR1 SNHLY and CDR2 FYNNEI. The CDR3 is made up of 15 amino acids. V lost 6 bases and J lost 4, with 18 bases in between. The CDR3 coding sequence is TGTGCCAGCAGGGCAGAAGGAGTGGGGGGCACTGAAGCTTTCTTT. This codes for CASRAEGVGGTEAFF.

CDR3 in amino acids: CASSFLGGTNEKLFF. The CDR3 DNA is TGCGCCAGCAGCTTCCTGGGGGGGACTAATGAAAAACTGTTTTTT. The rearrangement uses TRBV5-1 and TRBJ1-4, with D possibly being TRBD1 (5 bases). Germline CDR1 is SGHRS and CDR2 is YFSETQ. The length of the CDR3 is 15 residues. The V end was cut by 2 bases, the J end by 2 bases, with 10 bases between.

The chain is built from TRBV19 and TRBJ1-4; 7 positions agree with TRBD1. V gave up 4 bases and J gave up 7 bases; unmatched junction bases: 9. The germline CDR1 and CDR2 sequences are LNHDA and SQIVND (reference sequence). The length of the CDR3 is 15 residues. The CDR3 spells CASSTNRGTGEKLFF. CDR3 nucleotides: TGTGCCAGTAGTACAAACAGGGGAACTGGTGAAAAACTGTTTTTT.

The chain has TRBV5-6 and TRBJ2-3, with 13 bases fitting TRBD2. V shed 4 bases, J shed 2 bases, and the junction held 10 bases outside the gene matches. This CDR3 spans 18 amino acids. Germline CDR1 and CDR2: SGHDT and YYEEEE. The CDR3 bases are TGTGCCAGCAGCCACGGACTAGCGGGGGACCCGATCACAGATACGCAGTATTTT. Its translation: CASSHGLAGDPITDTQYF. Full variable domain (outside the CDR3, taken from reference TRBV5-6 and TRBJ2-3): DAGVTQSPTHLIKTRGQQVTLRCSPKSGHDTVSWYQQALGQGPQFIFQYYEEEERQRGNFPDRFSGHQFPNYSSELNVNALLLGDSALYLCASSHGLAGDPITDTQYFGPGTRLTVL.

This chain connects TRBV28 to TRBJ2-7; D ambiguous. Germline CDR1 is MDHEN and CDR2 is SYDVKM. The germline V and J ends were trimmed by 6 bases and 3 bases, with 18 bases remaining between them. The CDR3 contains 15 residues. The CDR3 loop is CASRALETAYYEQYF. As DNA, the CDR3 is TGTGCCAGCAGAGCCTTAGAAACAGCTTACTACGAGCAGTACTTC.

The V and J genes are TRBV6-5 and TRBJ1-5; D possibly corresponds to TRBD1 (6 bases). V dropped 5 bases and J dropped 7 bases, with 15 bases sitting between them. CDR1 and CDR2 (germline): MNHEY, SVGAGI. CDR3 size: 14 residues. In DNA form, the CDR3 reads TGTGCCAGCAGTCTCGACAGGTCGCAACAGCCCCAGCATTTT. Protein: CASSLDRSQQPQHF.

The chain is built from TRBV2 and TRBJ1-1; 7 bases align to TRBD1. Germline CDR1 and CDR2: SNHLY and FYNNEI. The CDR3 totals 14 residues. V lost 2 bases to trimming and J lost 0 bases; unmatched junction nucleotides: 0. CDR3 amino acids: CASSEQGVNTEAFF. The CDR3 nucleotides read TGTGCCAGCAGTGAACAGGGGGTGAACACTGAAGCTTTCTTT.

The genes are TRBV7-9 and TRBJ1-1; 9 bases map to TRBD1. The J segment lost 6 bases and the V segment lost 5 bases, leaving 4 bases of the junction unmatched. Germline V gene data show CDR1 as SEHNR and CDR2 as FQNEAQ (reference sequence). The CDR3 length is 13 residues. CDR3 nucleotides: TGTGCCAGCAGCCTCCGGGACAGGGCTGAAGCTTTCTTT. It translates to CASSLRDRAEAFF.

The CDR3 DNA follows: TGTGCCAGCAGCTTAGTGGGCCACCGTAATCTCACCGGGGAGCTGTTTTTT. It yields the protein CASSLVGHRNLTGELFF. The J gene is TRBJ2-2, the V gene TRBV11-2; D unclear. Trimming pared 1 base from V and 4 bases from J, leaving 16 bases between. CDR1 and CDR2 from the germline V gene are SGHAT and FQNNGV. The CDR3 has 17 amino acids. Full variable domain (outside the CDR3, taken from reference TRBV11-2 and TRBJ2-2): EAGVAQSPRYKIIEKRQSVAFWCNPISGHATLYWYQQILGQGPKLLIQFQNNGVVDDSQLPKDRFSAERLKGVDSTLKIQPAKLEDSAVYLCASSLVGHRNLTGELFFGEGSRLTVL.

J is TRBJ2-1 and V is TRBV4-2; 10 bases are a match to TRBD2. The V gene's germline CDR1 is LGHNA and CDR2 YNFKEQ. Germline trimming cut 4 bases from V and 5 bases from J; bases unmatched to any gene: 11. This CDR3 is built from 17 residues. DNA of the CDR3: TGTGCCAGCAGCCTAAGGGGCGGGACTAGCGTAAACAATGAGCAGTTCTTC. Its translation: CASSLRGGTSVNNEQFF.

The rearrangement links TRBV10-3 to TRBJ2-3; 8 bases agree with TRBD2. The germline V gene encodes CDR1 ENHRY and CDR2 SYGVKD. This CDR3 contains 14 residues. Germline trimming cut 7 bases from V and 1 base from J; bases unmatched to any gene: 4. Written as DNA, the CDR3 is TGTGCCATCACTCCCGGGGGGGGCACAGATACGCAGTATTTT. Its protein product is CAITPGGGTDTQYF.

The CDR3 nucleotides are TGTGCCAGCACCCGGCCCGGGACAGGGGGCCTTAGGACTGAAGCTTTCTTT. Translating it yields CASTRPGTGGLRTEAFF. The V gene is TRBV5-4, the J gene TRBJ1-1; 12 bases are a match to TRBD1. Germline loops: CDR1 SGHNT, CDR2 YYREEE (reference sequence). CDR3 length equals 17 residues. J was trimmed by 5 bases and V by 6 bases; bases with no gene match: 14.

The chain combines TRBV19 with TRBJ1-1; 7 nucleotides agree with TRBD1. CDR1 and CDR2 (germline): LNHDA, SQIVND (reference sequence). The CDR3 is 13 residues long. The junction had 3 bases not matched to a gene; V was cut back by 5 bases and J by 3 bases. Here the CDR3 DNA reads TGTGCCAGTAGTCCCAGGGGGGACACTGAAGCTTTCTTT. It yields the protein CASSPRGDTEAFF. Using reference TRBV19 and TRBJ1-1 for the parts outside the CDR3, the full variable domain is DGGITQSPKYLFRKEGQNVTLSCEQNLNHDAMYWYRQDPGQGLRLIYYSQIVNDFQKGDIAEGYSVSREKKESFPLTVTSAQKNPTAFYLCASSPRGDTEAFFGQGTRLTVV.

The chain recombines TRBV7-2 with TRBJ1-1; 8 positions agree with TRBD1. This CDR3 spans 14 amino acids. V shed 5 bases and J 4 bases; nucleotides not matched to a gene: 6. CDR1 is SGHTA and CDR2 is FQGNSA in the germline V gene. In nucleotides, the CDR3 is TGTGCCAGCAGCCCCAGGACAGGGACCACTGAAGCTTTCTTT. As protein: CASSPRTGTTEAFF.

This sequence joins TRBV28 and TRBJ2-5; TRBD2 is a possible D gene (6 bases). The CDR3 spans 15 residues. Germline CDR1 and CDR2: MDHEN and SYDVKM. V was pared by 2 bases and J by 2 bases, with 12 bases between. CDR3 bases: TGTGCCAGCAGTTTAGGGGGAGGCCTGCAAGAGACCCAGTACTTC. This translates into CASSLGGGLQETQYF.

J is TRBJ1-1 and V is TRBV6-6; 9 bases are a match to TRBD1. The CDR3 contains 15 residues. The V gene end was trimmed by 4 bases and the J gene end by 5 bases; junction bases not matched to a gene: 8. CDR1 and CDR2 (germline): MNHNY, SVGAGI (reference sequence). The CDR3 DNA reads as TGTGCCAGCAGTTCCGCCGGGACAGGGAGTACTGAAGCTTTCTTT. Protein sequence: CASSSAGTGSTEAFF.

The chain links TRBV6-1 to TRBJ2-5; perhaps TRBD2 as D (6 bases). The CDR3 has 15 residues. Deletions cut 5 bases from V and 5 bases from J, with 18 bases between. Germline V gene lookup returns CDR1 MNHNS and CDR2 SASEGT. For the CDR3, the DNA is TGTGCCAGCAGTTGGGGACTTGAAGCGGGCGAGACCCAGTACTTC. This gives the protein CASSWGLEAGETQYF.

CDR3 loop: CASGLEGVTDTQYF. Written as DNA, the CDR3 is TGTGCTAGTGGTTTGGAAGGGGTAACAGATACGCAGTATTTT. The chain employs TRBV12-5 and TRBJ2-3; a possible D gene is TRBD1 (5 bases). Germline CDR1 is LGHNT and CDR2 is FRNRAP. Trimming stripped 1 base from V and 3 bases from J, with 8 bases between. The CDR3 has 14 amino acids.

The rearrangement joins TRBV16 to TRBJ1-1, with 7 bases identical to TRBD1. This CDR3 region has 16 residues. V lost 4 bases, J lost 2 bases, and 10 bases stayed unmatched. Germline CDR1 reads KGHSY; CDR2 reads FQNENV. The CDR3 nucleotides read TGTGCCAGCAGCCCCCAGGGGACAGCGGTTAACACTGAAGCTTTCTTT. This gives the protein CASSPQGTAVNTEAFF.

The V and J genes are TRBV18 and TRBJ2-3, with 7 bases matching TRBD1. The CDR3 has 16 residues. The J segment lost 0 bases and the V segment lost 4 bases, leaving 7 bases of the junction unmatched. Germline values: CDR1 KGHSH, CDR2 LQKENI. CDR3 residues: CASSLPRQGSTDTQYF. CDR3 coding DNA: TGTGCCAGCTCACTCCCGCGACAGGGAAGCACAGATACGCAGTATTTT.